The 21 T cell receptor beta chains listed next were all sequenced from one sample in a study of blood T cell repertoires in COVID-19. Profiled with immunoSEQ multiplex PCR; TCRdb holds only in-frame clones, not every one. The table records around 190,000 clones, about 88% of them present only once. The sequenced sample consisted of peripheral blood. These receptor sequences come from a man in his fifties or sixties with COVID-19, enrolled during active disease.

The chain links TRBV19 to TRBJ1-5; D gene uncertain. The germline gives CDR1 LNHDA, CDR2 SQIVND (reference sequence). V was clipped by 0 bases and J by 12 bases, with 12 bases between them. There are 13 residues in the CDR3. The CDR3 region has the DNA TGTGCCAGTAGTATAGAGACCCCGGGATACCAGCATTTT. Translation gives CASSIETPGYQHF.

The rearrangement uses TRBV13 and TRBJ2-7; TRBD2 aligns across 13 bases. J was trimmed by 2 bases and V by 3 bases; bases with no gene match: 1. There are 15 residues in the CDR3. CDR1 is PRHDT, CDR2 FYEKMQ, per germline (reference sequence). The CDR3 is CASSLGLAGPYEQYF. As DNA, the CDR3 is TGTGCCAGCAGCTTGGGACTAGCGGGGCCCTACGAGCAGTACTTC.

The chain's CDR3 is CASSPDGRTGGYSNQPQHF. As DNA, the CDR3 is TGTGCCAGCAGTCCAGATGGGCGGACAGGGGGCTACAGCAATCAGCCCCAGCATTTT. The gene calls are TRBV6-6 and TRBJ1-5; TRBD1 matches at 11 bases. The length of the CDR3 is 19 residues. Germline CDR1 and CDR2: MNHNY and SVGAGI (reference sequence). Losses at the gene ends were 5 bases for V and 1 base for J; bases not matched to a gene: 13.

Of note for this clone: Other DNA sequences of this sample code for an identical CDR3. The chain recombines TRBV2 with TRBJ2-5; the D gene is possibly TRBD1 (6 bases). The ends were cut back, 6 bases at V and 11 bases at J, with 22 bases in the middle. Germline loops: CDR1 SNHLY, CDR2 FYNNEI. The CDR3 length is 14 residues. CDR3 protein: CASRQGTLQSDQYF. The CDR3 bases are TGTGCCAGCAGGCAGGGGACCCTCCAATCAGATCAGTACTTC. Filled out from reference TRBV2 and TRBJ2-5, the complete variable domain reads EPEVTQTPSHQVTQMGQEVILRCVPISNHLYFYWYRQILGQKVEFLVSFYNNEISEKSEIFDDQFSVERPDGSNFTLKIRSTKLEDSAMYFCASRQGTLQSDQYFGPGTRLLVL.

The CDR3 sequence: CSVVEGSSAFF. In nucleotides, the CDR3 is TGCAGCGTTGTTGAGGGCTCTTCAGCTTTCTTT. This chain links TRBV29-1 with TRBJ1-1; no clear D. The CDR3 consists of 11 residues. Germline lookup yields CDR1 SQVTM and CDR2 ANQGSEA. Trimming took off 4 bases at V and 10 bases at J, with 13 bases between the two ends.

This rearrangement joins TRBV18 to TRBJ1-2; the match to TRBD1 covers 10 bases. CDR3 length equals 21 residues. CDR1 KGHSH and CDR2 LQKENI come from the germline V gene. With V trimmed by 2 bases and J by 5 bases, 23 bases remained unmatched. The CDR3 DNA sequence: TGTGCCAGCTCACCAGGGACAGGGGCGACGACGTATCCTATCCTCTCTTATGGCTACACCTTC. Translation: CASSPGTGATTYPILSYGYTF.

The count of this clone is one. The rearrangement joins TRBV12-3 or TRBV12-4 to TRBJ2-7; TRBD2 matches at 11 bases. V was clipped by 8 bases and J by 1 base; unmatched bases: 1. CDR3 length: 13 residues. The CDR3 DNA reads TGTGCCAGCCGGACTAGCGGGTCCTACGAGCAGTACTTC. This sequence encodes CASRTSGSYEQYF.

J is TRBJ2-7 and V is TRBV20-1; the D gene is possibly TRBD1 (6 bases). CDR3 length: 11 amino acids. Trimming left V 6 bases short and J 3 bases short, with 9 bases between. Germline loops: CDR1 DFQATT, CDR2 SNEGSKA (reference sequence). The CDR3 here is CSAGTIYEQYF. The CDR3 nucleotides read TGCAGTGCAGGGACAATCTACGAGCAGTACTTC.

CDR3 coding DNA: TGTGCCAGCAGCGCCCCGACTAGCGGGGGGGCCGAGACCCAGTACTTC. Translation: CASSAPTSGGAETQYF. The chain couples TRBV9 to TRBJ2-5; 14 bases are a match to TRBD2. The CDR3 sequence is 16 residues long. Germline CDR1 is SGDLS and CDR2 is YYNGEE. V lost 3 bases, J lost 5 bases, and 6 bases stayed unmatched.

V and J are TRBV3-1 (or the pseudogene TRBV3-2) and TRBJ1-2; TRBD1 matches at 8 bases. Germline CDR1 reads LGHDT; CDR2 reads YNNKEL (reference sequence). The CDR3 runs 13 residues. Losses at the gene ends were 8 bases for V and 8 bases for J; bases not matched to a gene: 10. The CDR3 region has the DNA TGTGCCAGCGGAGTCGGACAGGGCGGAGGCTACACCTTC. Its translation: CASGVGQGGGYTF.

The chain links TRBV28 to TRBJ1-3, with D tentatively TRBD1 (6 bases). CDR3 size: 15 residues. Trimming left V 1 base short and J 4 bases short, with 11 bases between. Germline CDR1 and CDR2: MDHEN and SYDVKM. The CDR3 DNA reads TGTGCCAGCAGTTTATCACAGGGCCCCGGAAACACCATATATTTT. Translation: CASSLSQGPGNTIYF.

The rearrangement uses TRBV28 and TRBJ1-6; D perhaps matches TRBD1 (5 bases). CDR3 length: 14 residues. V lost 5 bases and J 7 bases, leaving 12 bases between the germline ends. CDR1 is MDHEN and CDR2 is SYDVKM in the germline V gene. The CDR3 here is CASSPGGGNSPLHF. The CDR3 DNA reads as TGTGCCAGCAGTCCGGGGGGGGGAAATTCACCCCTCCACTTT.

The rearrangement links TRBV4-3 to TRBJ2-7, with 10 bases that match TRBD1. The CDR3 has 15 amino acids. Germline-derived CDR1 and CDR2 are LGHNA and YSLEER. The ends lost 5 bases at V and 3 bases at J; junction bases unmatched: 7. CDR3 in amino acids: CASSERDRGVYEQYF. CDR3 in DNA: TGCGCCAGCAGCGAACGGGACAGGGGCGTCTACGAGCAGTACTTC.

This sequence joins TRBV6-6 and TRBJ2-5; the match to TRBD1 covers 8 bases. Germline V lookup: CDR1 MNHNY, CDR2 SVGAGI (reference sequence). Unmatched junction bases numbered 7, after V lost 5 bases and J lost 2 bases. The CDR3 extends over 15 amino acids. In DNA, the CDR3 is TGTGCCAGCAGTCATGGACAGGGCCCACAAGAGACCCAGTACTTC. This translates into CASSHGQGPQETQYF.

The V gene is TRBV25-1, the J gene TRBJ1-5; D call uncertain. This CDR3 comprises 13 residues. Deletions cut 7 bases from V and 3 bases from J, with 10 bases between. CDR1 is MGHDK and CDR2 is SYGVNS in the germline V gene. CDR3: CASTGGDNQPQHF. For the CDR3, the DNA is TGTGCCAGCACCGGTGGAGACAATCAGCCCCAGCATTTT.

This clone was seen at least ten times. Within the sample, other DNA sequences also encode this same CDR3. The gene calls are TRBV5-8 and TRBJ2-1; the D gene is possibly TRBD2 (5 bases). Trimming stripped 0 bases from V and 7 bases from J, with 5 bases between. CDR3 length: 12 amino acids. Germline V gene lookup returns CDR1 SGHTS and CDR2 YDEGEE. The CDR3 nucleotides are TGTGCCAGCAGCTTGGGAGGGAATGAGCAGTTCTTC. This translates into CASSLGGNEQFF.

This chain uses TRBV5-8 with TRBJ1-1; D is ambiguous. V shed 6 bases and J shed 1 base, with 22 bases lying between them. Germline V CDR1 and CDR2: SGHTS, YDEGEE. The CDR3 runs to 17 residues. In nucleotides, the CDR3 is TGTGCCAGCATCCCGAATTTGTCAGGAACGGCGAACACTGAAGCTTTCTTT. The encoded protein is CASIPNLSGTANTEAFF.

The chain couples TRBV7-2 to TRBJ2-2; no definite D call. The CDR3 length is 12 residues. CDR1 is SGHTA and CDR2 is FQGNSA in the germline V gene. V gave up 6 bases and J gave up 8 bases, with 10 bases separating them. CDR3: CASRPLRGELFF. CDR3 DNA: TGTGCCAGCAGACCACTCCGGGGGGAGCTGTTTTTT. Full variable domain (outside the CDR3, taken from reference TRBV7-2 and TRBJ2-2): GAGVSQSPSNKVTEKGKDVELRCDPISGHTALYWYRQSLGQGLEFLIYFQGNSAPDKSGLPSDRFSAERTGGSVSTLTIQRTQQEDSAVYLCASRPLRGELFFGEGSRLTVL.

The chain is built from TRBV6-5 and TRBJ2-3; the D gene is possibly TRBD1 (5 bases). Germline CDR1 is MNHEY and CDR2 is SVGAGI. The CDR3 spans 12 residues. Trimming took 6 bases from V and 6 from J, leaving 10 bases between them. Written as DNA, the CDR3 is TGTGCCAGCAGCCGACAGAGCGATACGCAGTATTTT. Protein product: CASSRQSDTQYF.

The gene calls are TRBV2 and TRBJ1-4, with a tentative D call TRBD1 (6 bases). Germline V CDR1 and CDR2: SNHLY, FYNNEI. The CDR3 has 13 amino acids. Trimming took off 6 bases at V and 6 bases at J, with 11 bases between the two ends. The chain's CDR3 is CASRGQGHEKLFF. The CDR3 DNA reads TGTGCCAGCAGGGGCCAGGGGCATGAAAAACTGTTTTTT.

The rearrangement joins TRBV5-3 to TRBJ2-7, with 8 bases identical to TRBD1. TRBV5-3 is known as an ORF, though its function is uncertain. This CDR3 spans 13 amino acids. The junction had 1 base not matched to a gene; V was cut back by 3 bases and J by 2 bases. The CDR3 DNA is TGTGCCAGAAGCTCGGACAGGGCCTACGAGCAGTACTTC. This sequence encodes CARSSDRAYEQYF.